The T cell receptor beta chain described here comes from a study of T cell changes during pregnancy in multiple sclerosis. Generated by immunoSEQ multiplex PCR, the TCRdb table keeps only in-frame clones and is missing some. The table lists approximately 32,000 clones, roughly nine tenths of them singletons. CDR3 length equals 13 residues. Germline CDR1 GTSNPN, CDR2 SVGIG (reference sequence). The V gene lost 3 bases and the J gene lost 10 bases, with 13 bases spanning the gap. This clonotype originated in a female donor in good health, enrolled as a control in a pregnancy study. This chain joins TRBV30 and TRBJ1-6; D perhaps matches TRBD1 (6 bases). The input for sequencing was peripheral blood, taken in the third trimester of pregnancy. This chain's CDR3 is CAWRLTGNSPLHF. The CDR3 bases are TGTGCCTGGAGACTCACAGGGAACTCACCCCTCCACTTT.